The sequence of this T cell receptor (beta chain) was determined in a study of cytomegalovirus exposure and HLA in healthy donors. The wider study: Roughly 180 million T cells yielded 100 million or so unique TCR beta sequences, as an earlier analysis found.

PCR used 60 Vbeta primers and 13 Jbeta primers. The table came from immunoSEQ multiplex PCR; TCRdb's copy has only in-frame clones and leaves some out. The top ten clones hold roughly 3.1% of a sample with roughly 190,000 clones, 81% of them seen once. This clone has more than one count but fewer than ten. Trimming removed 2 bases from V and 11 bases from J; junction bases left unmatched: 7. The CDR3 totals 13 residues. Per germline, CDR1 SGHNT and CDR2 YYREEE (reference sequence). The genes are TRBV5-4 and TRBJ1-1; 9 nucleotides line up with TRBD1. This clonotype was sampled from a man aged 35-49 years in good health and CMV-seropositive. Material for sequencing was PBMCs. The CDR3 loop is CASSFPGTGWAFF. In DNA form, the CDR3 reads TGTGCCAGCAGCTTCCCCGGGACAGGGTGGGCTTTCTTT.